Listed here is a single TCR beta chain. Its antigen has not been determined. The sample holds no much larger clone one base away, and base qualities are not on file. The data derive from a study of T cell repertoires in cytomegalovirus infection (dated by TCRdb to the late 2010s). At the level of the whole study: Alongside well-studied HLA-B-restricted epitopes, the peptide stimulations were aimed at recently identified HLA-C-restricted CMV epitopes, whose presentation resists viral immunomodulation. Donor HLA type was relevant to the analysis, as public TCR beta signatures indicated carriage of CMV infection together with the matching HLA type.

The intended sense of this specimen's treatment or condition label: in vitro stimulation with specific CMV peptide epitopes to enrich CMV-specific T cells. Paper-wide results and their limitations: In both this cohort and an independent cohort of a few hundred donors, the cumulative frequency of public TCR beta family members distinguished carriers of CMV infection plus the relevant HLA type. The ex vivo response was dominated by HLA-C-restricted CMV-specific TCR beta clonotypes, and the single most frequent clonotype in two of eight donors was supplied by these HLA-C-restricted clonotypes.

V and J are trimmed by 8 bases and 6 bases, and the gene matches miss 6 bases of the junction. The CDR3 covers 12 residues, taking in both the cysteine and the phenylalanine. Just the 36-base CDR3 DNA is kept, in frame starting at base 1. Taken from the germline V gene, the CDR1 and CDR2 loops are SNHLY and FYNNEI. The run used an Illumina HiSeq 1500. TCRdb redid the processing of the public reads, applying fastp at Q25 and MiXCR, and retained in-frame beta chains. Each CDR3 protein appears once, grouped with its most common genes and DNA. The sample includes some 920,000 distinct CDR3 sequences, with about 33% observed a single time. The ten largest clonotypes hold around 15% of the sample.

Sample: cultured CD8+ T cells from PBMCs, taken from culture after CMV antigen stimulation. The rearrangement joined TRBV2 to TRBJ1-2; 7 bases in between match TRBD1. This TCR derives from a human donor in good health (CMV status not recorded). Some clones in this sample may be carry-over from other donors' samples. The DNA sequence follows: TGTGCCAGCCCTGACAGGGAGGATGGCTACACCTTC. The encoded protein is CASPDREDGYTF.